The text below deals with one T cell receptor beta chain. In the same sample, other DNA sequences code for this CDR3. This specimen belongs to a study of blood T cell repertoires in COVID-19. At the level of the study: Material from acute and convalescent COVID-19 was sourced from the United States, Italy and Spain.

The CDR3 is 16 amino acids. J was trimmed by 3 bases and V by 0 bases; bases with no gene match: 6. Per the germline V gene, CDR1 is SGHRS and CDR2 is YFSETQ. Original processing notes: Nucleated cell number was recorded as an estimate derived from reference gene primer amplification. TCRdb's table, derived via immunoSEQ multiplex PCR, lists solely in-frame clones and lacks some. V, J and clone size reflect that table, while D and trimming were determined from the DNA. The sample lists tens of thousands of clones, around 86% occurring once. The sequenced sample consisted of peripheral blood. The receptor was derived from a human donor in a cohort sampled during active COVID-19. The gene calls are TRBV5-1 and TRBJ2-3, with 8 positions matching TRBD1. CDR3 sequence (DNA): TGCGCCAGCAGCTTGGGGCAGGGGGCCGGAACAGATACGCAGTATTTT. Protein: CASSLGQGAGTDTQYF.